This record concerns one T cell receptor beta chain sequence. Its antigen is still unknown. This entry belongs to a study of post-analysis software for immune sequencing data. Study-level results: A handful of TRBV segments were significantly more frequent in patients than in controls. TRBV5-6, TRBV5-1 and TRBV20-1 were among these segments.

The CDR3 runs 15 residues. Trimming pared 2 bases from V and 5 bases from J, leaving 14 bases between. Germline V gene sequence: CDR1 SGHDT, CDR2 YYEEEE. cDNA libraries for TCR beta contained unique molecular identifiers. TCRdb re-called the PCR reads with MiXCR, one entry per CDR3 protein. Among about 770,000 distinct CDR3 sequences listed, more than 45% were seen once. This clonotype was obtained from a girl aged 5-17 years with multiple sclerosis. V and J are TRBV5-6 and TRBJ2-1, with D perhaps given as TRBD1 or TRBD2 (5 bases each). Specimen: blood. This CDR3 is CASSFPEGLNNEQFF. For the CDR3, the DNA is TGTGCCAGCAGCTTCCCCGAGGGGCTGAACAATGAGCAGTTCTTC.